This T cell receptor (beta chain) stems from a study of TIL therapy for anti-PD-1-resistant metastatic lung cancer. Study-level information: Median patient age was approximately 59, ranging about 38-80 years. Median tumor mutation burden was about 1.5 mutations per megabase.

The time point: pre-treatment sample, taken before nivolumab and TIL therapy. Stage 4 NSCLC adults joined between 2017 and early 2020. The immunoSEQ assay was v3. The data were produced by immunoSEQ multiplex PCR, yet TCRdb's version contains in-frame clones alone and is incomplete. The sample yields 40,000 to 55,000 clones, 70% to 80% seen once. Comment on this clone: Its matching antigen is unknown.

Study-wide results and caveats: The cohort had more treatment-naive, never-smoker and oncogene-addicted patients than typical.

Trimming cost V 2 bases and J 2 bases, with 1 base left between them. Looked up from germline, CDR1 is SGHTA and CDR2 is FQGNSA. CDR3 length: 12 residues. The sequence was collected from a woman between 30 and 79 years old with non-small cell lung cancer. The material sequenced was blood, taken at baseline. The V gene is TRBV7-2, the J gene TRBJ1-3, with D hard to call. Here the CDR3 reads CASSLTGNTIYF. Here the CDR3 DNA reads TGTGCCAGCAGCTTAACTGGAAACACCATATATTTT. Together with reference TRBV7-2 and TRBJ1-3, the CDR3 gives the full variable domain: GAGVSQSPSNKVTEKGKDVELRCDPISGHTALYWYRQSLGQGLEFLIYFQGNSAPDKSGLPSDRFSAERTGGSVSTLTIQRTQQEDSAVYLCASSLTGNTIYFGEGSWLTVV.